The rows below give T cell receptor beta chains drawn from one sample of a study of shared clonotypes between healthy human individuals. Sequencing used immunoSEQ multiplex PCR; TCRdb keeps in-frame clones, though not all of them. The sample records 1.6 million or so clones, roughly 96% being singletons. Sequencing used naive CD4+ T cells sorted from blood. The receptors originated from a man aged 25 to 40 in good health. The CDR3 runs from the conserved cysteine through the conserved F or W. The D gene is left open where the match is weak. Size is omitted from some rows. Given values are once, few, many or a class for expanded clones.

>TRBV5-1|NA|TRBJ2-7|once
TGCGCCAGCGCTCCCACCCTCTCCTACGAGCAGTACTTC
CASAPTLSYEQYF
>TRBV5-1|TRBD1|TRBJ2-3|NA
TGCGCCAGCAGCCCAGGACAGGGCCCAGATACGCAGTATTTT
CASSPGQGPDTQYF
>TRBV27|NA|TRBJ1-3|NA
TGTGCCAGCAGTTTCTCGGTTAACTCTGGAAACACCATATATTTT
CASSFSVNSGNTIYF
>TRBV20-1|NA|TRBJ2-3|NA
TGCAGTGCTCCCGTCGGGGATACGCAGTATTTT
CSAPVGDTQYF
>TRBV19|TRBD2|TRBJ2-5|once
TGTGCCAGTAGTATTTTCGGCGGGAGAGGGGAGACCCAGTACTTC
CASSIFGGRGETQYF
>TRBV7-2|NA|TRBJ2-3|NA
TGTGCCAGCATACGGCAGGGCAGCACAGATACGCAGTATTTT
CASIRQGSTDTQYF
>TRBV6-5|NA|TRBJ2-3|NA
TGTGCCAGCAGTTACGATTGGGGCACAGATACGCAGTATTTT
CASSYDWGTDTQYF
>TRBV15|TRBD1|TRBJ1-5|once
TGTGCCACCTCTACCGACAGGGGCCTCAATCAGCCCCAGCATTTT
CATSTDRGLNQPQHF
>TRBV27|TRBD1|TRBJ2-7|NA
TGTGCCAGCAGTTCAGGGACAGACCTTTTCTACGAGCAGTACTTC
CASSSGTDLFYEQYF
>TRBV7-8|TRBD2|TRBJ2-1|NA
TGTGCCAGCAGCTTAGCGCTAGCGGGAGCCTACAATGAGCAGTTCTTC
CASSLALAGAYNEQFF
>TRBV19|NA|TRBJ1-5|once
TGTGCCAGTAGTACCCGGGCGGCACCGAATCAGCCCCAGCATTTT
CASSTRAAPNQPQHF
>TRBV11-2|NA|TRBJ2-5|NA
TGTGCCAGCAGCTACAGGACAGCCCAAGAGACCCAGTACTTC
CASSYRTAQETQYF
>TRBV18|NA|TRBJ1-1|NA
TGTGCCAGCTCCCTTAAAGGGGGTAGCACTGAAGCTTTCTTT
CASSLKGGSTEAFF
>TRBV2|NA|TRBJ2-5|once
TGTGCCTTTTCACGGGACTCCGCCGGAGAGACCCAGTACTTC
CAFSRDSAGETQYF
>TRBV12-1|NA|TRBJ1-3|NA
TGTGCCAGCAGCCCAATTGGTGCCGGTCAAAAGGGGGCGCGGGGAAACACCATATATTTT
CASSPIGAGQKGARGNTIYF
>TRBV28|NA|TRBJ1-2|NA
TGTGCCAGCGGGGAGGACTATGGCTACACCTTC
CASGEDYGYTF
>TRBV6-5|TRBD1|TRBJ1-1|NA
TGTGCCAGCAGTGCCGGGACAGGGATTGGTGAAGCTTTCTTT
CASSAGTGIGEAFF
>TRBV28|NA|TRBJ2-7|once
TGTGCCAGCAGTTTAGCGGTCTACGAGCAGTACTTC
CASSLAVYEQYF
>TRBV5-6|NA|TRBJ2-5|once
TGTGCCAGCAGGGAGGGACAGAGGCGACGAGAGACCCAGTACTTC
CASREGQRRRETQYF
>TRBV2|NA|TRBJ1-1|NA
TGTGCCAGCAAGGCAGGGGACGTCACTGAAGCTTTCTTT
CASKAGDVTEAFF
>TRBV9|TRBD2|TRBJ2-3|NA
TGTGCCAGCAGCGTCAGGGGCGGGAGGGCCGGCACAGATACGCAGTATTTT
CASSVRGGRAGTDTQYF
>TRBV19|TRBD2|TRBJ2-1|NA
TGTGCCAGTAGTATAGGAGCGGGAGTGAATAATGAGCAGTTCTTC
CASSIGAGVNNEQFF
>TRBV11-2|NA|TRBJ1-5|once
TGTGCCAGCAGCTTAGGCAGGGATCAGCCCCAGCATTTT
CASSLGRDQPQHF
>TRBV20-1|NA|TRBJ1-4|NA
TGCGCGGGGCCAACTAATGAAAAACTGTTTTTT
CAGPTNEKLFF
>TRBV5-6|NA|TRBJ2-2|NA
TGTGCCAGCAGCTTGGGACTGAACACCGGGGAGCTGTTTTTT
CASSLGLNTGELFF
>TRBV14|NA|TRBJ2-5|NA
TGTGCCAGCAGCCAAGATGGCATACTCCTTGGCATCCAAGAGACCCAGTACTTC
CASSQDGILLGIQETQYF
>TRBV7-6|NA|TRBJ1-1|once
TGTGCCAGCAGCCCTTATCCCCGCGGGAGTTCGACCACTGAAGCTTTCTTT
CASSPYPRGSSTTEAFF
>TRBV28|NA|TRBJ1-5|NA
TGTGCCAGCAGTTTTCAGAGTTTCAATCAGCCCCAGCATTTT
CASSFQSFNQPQHF
>TRBV5-4|TRBD1|TRBJ2-7|NA
TGTGCCAGCAGCTTTAACAGGGGTGAGCAGTACTTC
CASSFNRGEQYF
>TRBV9|NA|TRBJ2-3|NA
TGTGCCAGCAACCTGGAGAGCAGGGATACGCAGTATTTT
CASNLESRDTQYF
>TRBV9|NA|TRBJ2-2|NA
TGTGCCAGCAGCGTACGGGCCAACCCGAACACCGGGGAGCTGTTTTTT
CASSVRANPNTGELFF
>TRBV4-1|NA|TRBJ1-5|NA
TGCGCCAGCAGCCAAGATGGGGTGTTGGGGGTAGGGCCCCAGCATTTT
CASSQDGVLGVGPQHF
>TRBV19|NA|TRBJ2-6|NA
TGTGCCAGTAGTATACTTTTCTCTGGGGCCAACGTCCTGACTTTC
CASSILFSGANVLTF
>TRBV7-2|NA|TRBJ2-7|NA
TGTGCCAGCAGCTTCTTCGACGGTTCCTACGAGCAGTACTTC
CASSFFDGSYEQYF
>TRBV28|NA|TRBJ2-7|once
TGTGCCAGCAGTTTAGAGGACGGCCCGTGGTTTTACGAGCAGTACTTC
CASSLEDGPWFYEQYF
>TRBV4-2|NA|TRBJ2-1|NA
TGTGCCAGCAGCCAAGTAGGAGGGTCCCAGCAGTTCTTC
CASSQVGGSQQFF
>TRBV7-9|TRBD2|TRBJ2-7|NA
TGTGCCAGCAGCTTTTTAACTAGCGATTACGAGCAGTACTTC
CASSFLTSDYEQYF
>TRBV28|TRBD1|TRBJ2-1|NA
TGTGCCAGCAGTTTCCCCAGGGGGTCTTCAGCAAGTGAGCAGTTCTTC
CASSFPRGSSASEQFF
>TRBV5-1|TRBD1|TRBJ2-3|NA
TGCGCCAGCAGCCGAGGACAGGGGAGTAGTGCAGATACGCAGTATTTT
CASSRGQGSSADTQYF
>TRBV11-2|NA|TRBJ1-5|NA
TGTGCCAGCAGCTTAGATAGTCAGCCCCAGCATTTT
CASSLDSQPQHF
>TRBV19|NA|TRBJ1-3|NA
TGTGCCAGTAGACAGAGTGGCTCTGGAAACACCATATATTTT
CASRQSGSGNTIYF
>TRBV6-5|NA|TRBJ2-7|NA
TGTGCCAGCAGTTACGGACGAAACTCCTACGAGCAGTACTTC
CASSYGRNSYEQYF
>TRBV6-5|NA|TRBJ2-7|NA
TGTGCCAGCAGTCGGACAGTCGGCGGCGAGCAGTACTTC
CASSRTVGGEQYF
>TRBV18|TRBD1|TRBJ2-5|NA
TGTGCCAGCTCAACTCGGACAGGGATCCAAGAGACCCAGTACTTC
CASSTRTGIQETQYF
>TRBV5-1|NA|TRBJ2-1|NA
TGCGCCAGCAGCTTGGAACCGAACAATGAGCAGTTCTTC
CASSLEPNNEQFF
>TRBV28|NA|TRBJ2-3|NA
TGTGCCAGCAGTTTAGGCAGGGGCACAGATACGCAGTATTTT
CASSLGRGTDTQYF